This T cell receptor (beta chain) comes out of a study of cytomegalovirus exposure and HLA in healthy donors. Findings and limits, study-wide: Among the CMV-associated chains, three were confirmed in vitro as specific for CMV antigens. Clusters of TCRs from the first cohort tended to co-occur in the roughly 120 validation repertoires (as a later analysis found). Among TCR sequences, most were rare, though some public TCRs appeared in many donors.

Worth noting for this clone: Antigen unknown.

The data were produced by immunoSEQ multiplex PCR, yet TCRdb's version contains in-frame clones alone and is incomplete. In the table there are approximately 58,000 clones, 85% to 95% of which are singletons. V lost 3 bases, J lost 4 bases, and 6 bases lay in between. Germline CDR1 reads MDHEN; CDR2 reads SYDVKM. There are 12 residues in the CDR3. The material sequenced was PBMCs. V and J are TRBV28 and TRBJ2-5, with unresolved D. The clonotype comes from a woman between 18 and 29 years old in good health and CMV-seropositive. The CDR3 is CASSFLRETQYF. The CDR3 region has the DNA TGTGCCAGCAGTTTCCTGCGAGAGACCCAGTACTTC. Looking up the rest from reference TRBV28 and TRBJ2-5 gives the full variable domain: DVKVTQSSRYLVKRTGEKVFLECVQDMDHENMFWYRQDPGLGLRLIYFSYDVKMKEKGDIPEGYSVSREKKERFSLILESASTNQTSMYLCASSFLRETQYFGPGTRLLVL.